A single sample gave rise to the 21 T cell receptor beta chains below, sequenced in a study of shared clonotypes between healthy human individuals. TCRdb keeps only in-frame clones here, not all; method: immunoSEQ multiplex PCR. The sample shows hundreds of thousands of clones, more than 70% of them seen only once. The source material was memory CD4+ T cells sorted from blood. Documented subset: CD45RA-negative fraction. The origin of the receptors is a woman in her 30s in good health.

The V and J genes are TRBV14 and TRBJ1-2; D is undetermined. The CDR3 spans 13 residues. Germline CDR1 SGHDN, CDR2 FVKESK. V lost 1 base and J lost 2, with 5 bases in between. The CDR3 loop is CASSQVRNYGYTF. The CDR3 bases are TGTGCCAGCAGCCAAGTAAGGAACTATGGCTACACCTTC.

This chain joins TRBV7-9 and TRBJ2-1; TRBD2 might be the D (6 bases). The V end was cut by 3 bases, the J end by 10 bases, with 25 bases between. This CDR3 comprises 17 residues. Looked up from germline, CDR1 is SEHNR and CDR2 is FQNEAQ (reference sequence). DNA for the CDR3: TGTGCCAGCAGCTTCGGAGGGCGGACCGACCGCTCAGAGGAGCAGTTCTTC. It translates to CASSFGGRTDRSEEQFF. Combining the CDR3 with reference TRBV7-9 and TRBJ2-1 gives the whole variable domain DTGVSQNPRHKITKRGQNVTFRCDPISEHNRLYWYRQTLGQGPEFLTYFQNEAQLEKSRLLSDRFSAERPKGSFSTLEIQRTEQGDSAMYLCASSFGGRTDRSEEQFFGPGTRLTVL.

The J gene is TRBJ1-1, the V gene TRBV7-9; the D is unclear. Germline values: CDR1 SEHNR, CDR2 FQNEAQ (reference sequence). Trimming shortened V by 4 bases and J by 6 bases, and 12 bases separated the two germline ends. This CDR3 contains 13 residues. The CDR3 nucleotides are TGTGCCAGCAGCTCTCGGATGGGCGCTGAAGCTTTCTTT. Amino acid sequence: CASSSRMGAEAFF.

The chain uses TRBV5-1 and TRBJ1-1; D perhaps matches TRBD1 (5 bases). This CDR3 has 15 amino acids. Between the trimmed V and J ends, which lost 2 bases and 0 bases, there was a span of 11 bases. CDR1 is SGHRS and CDR2 is YFSETQ in the germline V gene. Written as DNA, the CDR3 is TGCGCCAGCAGCTTCCAGGGCTCTCTGAACACTGAAGCTTTCTTT. It translates to CASSFQGSLNTEAFF.

DNA for the CDR3: TGCGCCAGCAGCAACGGACTGGCAACCGGGGAGCTGTTTTTT. The encoded protein is CASSNGLATGELFF. The rearrangement links TRBV5-1 to TRBJ2-2; possibly TRBD2 for D (5 bases). Trimming removed 4 bases at V and 5 bases at J, with 12 bases between. Looked up from germline, CDR1 is SGHRS and CDR2 is YFSETQ. CDR3 length: 14 amino acids.

The CDR3 region has the DNA TGTGCCAGCAGCACCACAGGGGACGCTGAAGCTTTCTTT. This sequence encodes CASSTTGDAEAFF. This chain uses TRBV7-3 with TRBJ1-1; TRBD1 aligns across 7 bases. The V gene end was trimmed by 5 bases and the J gene end by 6 bases; junction bases not matched to a gene: 6. From germline, CDR1 is SGHTA and CDR2 FQGTGA. The CDR3 is made up of 13 amino acids.

A remark on this clone: The sample has other DNA sequences that encode this CDR3 too. The V and J genes are TRBV27 and TRBJ1-2; D may be TRBD1 (6 bases). CDR3 length: 13 amino acids. Germline values: CDR1 MNHEY, CDR2 SMNVEV (reference sequence). V lost 4 bases to trimming and J lost 4 bases, with 10 bases between them. The CDR3 reads CASSSTGGYGYTF. The DNA of the CDR3 is TGTGCCAGCAGTTCGACAGGCGGCTATGGCTACACCTTC.

This rearrangement joins TRBV27 to TRBJ2-1; 10 nucleotides agree with TRBD2. Germline CDR1 MNHEY, CDR2 SMNVEV (reference sequence). Trimming at V came to 8 bases and at J to 4 bases, leaving 14 bases not matched to a gene. The CDR3 sequence is 17 residues long. The CDR3 region is CASRRSPTSGLYNEQFF. CDR3 DNA sequence: TGTGCCAGCCGACGCTCCCCGACTAGCGGGTTGTACAATGAGCAGTTCTTC.

The chain is built from TRBV27 and TRBJ1-2; 9 bases fit TRBD1. V gave up 6 bases and J gave up 8 bases; unmatched junction bases: 10. Looked up from germline, CDR1 is MNHEY and CDR2 is SMNVEV (reference sequence). The length of the CDR3 is 14 residues. This chain's CDR3 is CASRRDRANGGYTF. As DNA, the CDR3 is TGTGCCAGCAGGAGGGACAGGGCGAACGGCGGCTACACCTTC.

This chain joins TRBV6-6 and TRBJ2-5, with TRBD1 as a possible D gene (5 bases). CDR1 is MNHNY and CDR2 is SVGAGI in the germline V gene (reference sequence). The CDR3 is 15 amino acids. V was clipped by 2 bases and J by 1 base, with 11 bases between them. The CDR3 reads CASSYVRVPQETQYF. As DNA, the CDR3 is TGTGCCAGCAGTTACGTCAGGGTGCCCCAAGAGACCCAGTACTTC.

The chain links TRBV7-9 to TRBJ1-1, with a weak D call TRBD1 (5 bases). This CDR3 is built from 15 residues. Germline V gene data show CDR1 as SEHNR and CDR2 as FQNEAQ (reference sequence). Trimming took 0 bases from V and 2 from J, leaving 10 bases between them. This CDR3 is CASSLAIRENTEAFF. As DNA, the CDR3 is TGTGCCAGCAGCTTAGCCATCAGGGAAAACACTGAAGCTTTCTTT.

The CDR3 DNA reads as TGCGCCAGCAGCCAACTAGCGGGAAAAAACATTCAGTACTTC. Its translation is CASSQLAGKNIQYF. V gene TRBV4-1 combines with J gene TRBJ2-4; 9 positions agree with TRBD2. J was trimmed by 4 bases and V by 2 bases; bases with no gene match: 0. CDR3 length equals 14 residues. The V gene's germline CDR1 is MGHRA and CDR2 YSYEKL.

The chain carries TRBV28 and TRBJ2-7; 13 nucleotides align to TRBD2. Germline CDR1 MDHEN, CDR2 SYDVKM. V trimming: 8 bases; J trimming: 1 base; junction bases outside the gene matches: 5. This CDR3 is 15 amino acids long. The CDR3 DNA reads TGTGCCAGCCGAACTAGCGGGAGGGCATCCTACGAGCAGTACTTC. Translating it yields CASRTSGRASYEQYF.

Only one count was recorded for this clone. The V and J genes are TRBV11-1 and TRBJ1-2; D not resolved. Germline V gene lookup returns CDR1 SGHAT and CDR2 FQDESV (reference sequence). The length of the CDR3 is 12 residues. The V end was cut by 5 bases, the J end by 5 bases, with 9 bases between. The CDR3 DNA sequence: TGTGCCAGCAGCCCGGACGGGTATGGCTACACCTTC. Protein: CASSPDGYGYTF. The full variable domain, in which reference TRBV11-1 and TRBJ1-2 provide the parts outside the CDR3, is EAEVAQSPRYKITEKSQAVAFWCDPISGHATLYWYRQILGQGPELLVQFQDESVVDDSQLPKDRFSAERLKGVDSTLKIQPAELGDSAMYLCASSPDGYGYTFGSGTRLTVV.

The chain combines TRBV5-4 with TRBJ1-1; 7 nucleotides line up with TRBD1. Trimming removed 3 bases from V and 7 bases from J; junction bases left unmatched: 6. This CDR3 comprises 13 residues. Germline loops: CDR1 SGHNT, CDR2 YYREEE (reference sequence). CDR3 sequence: CASSSQGEDEAFF. The CDR3 bases are TGTGCCAGCAGCTCCCAGGGGGAGGATGAAGCTTTCTTT.

The chain combines TRBV18 with TRBJ2-6; D is uncertain. V lost 6 bases and J 0 bases, leaving 6 bases between the germline ends. CDR3 length: 14 residues. The V gene's germline CDR1 is KGHSH and CDR2 LQKENI. The CDR3, as DNA: TGTGCCAGCTCGCCTAGCTCTGGGGCCAACGTCCTGACTTTC. Residues: CASSPSSGANVLTF.

This clone appeared once. The rearrangement uses TRBV30 and TRBJ1-5; a possible D gene is TRBD1 (5 bases). This CDR3 has 14 amino acids. Between the trimmed V and J ends, which lost 1 base and 2 bases, there was a span of 9 bases. CDR1 is GTSNPN, CDR2 SVGIG, per germline (reference sequence). The CDR3 DNA reads TGTGCCTGGAGTGGACAGAGGGGCAATCAGCCCCAGCATTTT. Encoded protein: CAWSGQRGNQPQHF. The full variable domain, in which reference TRBV30 and TRBJ1-5 provide the parts outside the CDR3, is SQTIHQWPATLVQPVGSPLSLECTVEGTSNPNLYWYRQAAGRGLQLLFYSVGIGQISSEVPQNLSASRPQDRQFILSSKKLLLSDSGFYLCAWSGQRGNQPQHFGDGTRLSIL.

The CDR3 spells CASSLVQGGRYEQYF. The CDR3 nucleotides read TGCGCCAGCAGCTTGGTTCAGGGGGGGCGGTACGAGCAGTACTTC. The gene calls are TRBV5-1 and TRBJ2-7; either TRBD1 or TRBD2 may supply D (7 bases each). The ends were cut back, 0 bases at V and 4 bases at J, with 14 bases in the middle. Germline V CDR1 and CDR2: SGHRS, YFSETQ. This CDR3 has 15 residues.

The chain is built from TRBV28 and TRBJ2-7, with TRBD2 as a possible D gene (6 bases). V was pared by 5 bases and J by 2 bases, with 16 bases between. The CDR3 totals 15 residues. From germline, CDR1 is MDHEN and CDR2 SYDVKM. CDR3 nucleotide sequence: TGTGCCAGCAGTCTGGGTGGGGCGGGACCCTACGAGCAGTACTTC. It codes for CASSLGGAGPYEQYF.

The rearrangement joins TRBV6-5 to TRBJ1-5; D unresolved. Germline CDR1 is MNHEY and CDR2 is SVGAGI. With 2 bases removed from V and 9 bases from J, the gap between germline ends came to 11 bases. The CDR3 contains 13 residues. The CDR3 DNA sequence: TGTGCCAGCAGTTACGAGAGCGACGGGCCCCAGCATTTT. Residues: CASSYESDGPQHF.

Of note for this clone: The same CDR3 arises from other DNA sequences in this sample as well. The chain has TRBV5-1 and TRBJ2-7; 9 bases fit TRBD1. Germline CDR1 SGHRS, CDR2 YFSETQ. The CDR3 loop spans 15 amino acids. The J segment lost 3 bases and the V segment lost 4 bases, leaving 8 bases of the junction unmatched. The CDR3 spells CASSRNLGQGYEQYF. CDR3 coding DNA: TGCGCCAGCAGCCGCAACTTGGGACAGGGCTACGAGCAGTACTTC.